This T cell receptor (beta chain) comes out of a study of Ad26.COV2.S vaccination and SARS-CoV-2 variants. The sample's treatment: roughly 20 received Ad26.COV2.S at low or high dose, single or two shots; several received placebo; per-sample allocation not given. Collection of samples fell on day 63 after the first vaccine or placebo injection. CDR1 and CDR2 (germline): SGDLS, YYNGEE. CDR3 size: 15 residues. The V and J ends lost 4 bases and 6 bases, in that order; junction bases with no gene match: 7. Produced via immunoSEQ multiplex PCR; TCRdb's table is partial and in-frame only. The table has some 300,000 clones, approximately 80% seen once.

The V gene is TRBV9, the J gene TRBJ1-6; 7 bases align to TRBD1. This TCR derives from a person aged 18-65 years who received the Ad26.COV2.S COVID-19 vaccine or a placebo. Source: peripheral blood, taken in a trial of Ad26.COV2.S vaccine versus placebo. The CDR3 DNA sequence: TGTGCCAGCAGCTCCAGGGGGGTAGGTAATTCACCCCTCCACTTT. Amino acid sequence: CASSSRGVGNSPLHF.